The 32 T cell receptor beta chains in this list originate from one sample, sequenced in a study of blood T cell repertoires in COVID-19. Using immunoSEQ multiplex PCR, the repertoire was profiled, and TCRdb retains in-frame clones only, with some absent. Here the sample spans 200,000 to 250,000 clones, around 88% being singletons. The source material was peripheral blood. The receptor set was obtained from a woman younger than 45 who had recovered from COVID-19.

This chain links TRBV11-1 with TRBJ2-7; D gene unclear. CDR1 is SGHAT and CDR2 is FQDESV in the germline V gene (reference sequence). The V and J ends lost 5 bases and 0 bases respectively, with 5 bases between them. There are 12 residues in the CDR3. CDR3 nucleotide sequence: TGTGCCAGCAGCAGCACCTCCTACGAGCAGTACTTC. Translation: CASSSTSYEQYF. Full variable domain (remainder filled in from reference TRBV11-1 and TRBJ2-7): EAEVAQSPRYKITEKSQAVAFWCDPISGHATLYWYRQILGQGPELLVQFQDESVVDDSQLPKDRFSAERLKGVDSTLKIQPAELGDSAMYLCASSSTSYEQYFGPGTRLTVT.

CDR3 amino acids: CATSSRDTPNSPLHF. The CDR3 DNA reads TGTGCCACCAGCTCACGGGACACACCCAATTCACCCCTCCACTTT. This chain uses TRBV15 with TRBJ1-6; perhaps TRBD1 as D (6 bases). V lost 5 bases to trimming and J lost 7 bases, with 15 bases between them. Germline lookup yields CDR1 LNHNV and CDR2 YYDKDF (reference sequence). CDR3 length: 15 residues.

The rearrangement joins TRBV27 to TRBJ1-6, with 10 bases identical to TRBD1. Unmatched junction bases numbered 6, after V lost 7 bases and J lost 9 bases. The CDR3 extends over 14 amino acids. Germline V CDR1 and CDR2: MNHEY, SMNVEV (reference sequence). Here the CDR3 DNA reads TGTGCCAGCACCTCTGGGACAGGGGTTTCACCCCTCCACTTT. Its translation is CASTSGTGVSPLHF.

CDR3 DNA: TGCAGTGCTAGTGAGCACGCTACCAACTCTGGAAACACCATATATTTT. Translated, it gives CSASEHATNSGNTIYF. This rearrangement joins TRBV20-1 to TRBJ1-3; D is ambiguous. Trimming took 3 bases from V and 0 from J, leaving 15 bases between them. Germline lookup yields CDR1 DFQATT and CDR2 SNEGSKA (reference sequence). CDR3 length: 16 amino acids.

V usage is TRBV6-5 and J usage is TRBJ2-5, with 8 bases that match TRBD2. The CDR3 loop spans 14 amino acids. Trimming at V came to 6 bases and at J to 2 bases, leaving 5 bases not matched to a gene. Germline-derived CDR1 and CDR2 are MNHEY and SVGAGI. CDR3 protein: CASRRGGPQETQYF. The CDR3 nucleotides are TGTGCCAGCAGACGGGGGGGCCCGCAAGAGACCCAGTACTTC.

The chain uses TRBV2 and TRBJ2-3, with 9 nucleotides matching TRBD1. Trimming cost V 6 bases and J 5 bases; bases outside gene matches: 6. The CDR3 extends over 14 amino acids. Germline V gene sequence: CDR1 SNHLY, CDR2 FYNNEI. The CDR3, as DNA: TGTGCCAGCAGGCCACAGGGGGCGAGAGATACGCAGTATTTT. Residues: CASRPQGARDTQYF.

This clone was seen a single time. The chain links TRBV27 to TRBJ1-2, with 7 positions matching TRBD1. This CDR3 is 15 amino acids long. Germline V CDR1 and CDR2: MNHEY, SMNVEV (reference sequence). Trimming at V came to 5 bases and at J to 3 bases, leaving 9 bases not matched to a gene. CDR3 sequence (DNA): TGTGCCAGCAGTCCCGCTGGGACAGCCGACTATGGCTACACCTTC. Translation: CASSPAGTADYGYTF.

V usage is TRBV7-2 and J usage is TRBJ2-7; 8 nucleotides match TRBD2. Germline V CDR1 and CDR2: SGHTA, FQGNSA. The CDR3 is made up of 16 amino acids. J lost 2 bases, V lost 1 base, and 7 bases had no gene match. The CDR3 coding sequence is TGTGCCAGCAGCTTAGATGGCGGGGGGCTCACCTACGAGCAGTACTTC. This translates into CASSLDGGGLTYEQYF. Full variable domain (outside the CDR3, taken from reference TRBV7-2 and TRBJ2-7): GAGVSQSPSNKVTEKGKDVELRCDPISGHTALYWYRQSLGQGLEFLIYFQGNSAPDKSGLPSDRFSAERTGGSVSTLTIQRTQQEDSAVYLCASSLDGGGLTYEQYFGPGTRLTVT.

The chain uses TRBV11-3 and TRBJ2-1, with 8 positions matching TRBD1. Germline CDR1 is SGHNT and CDR2 is YENEEA. The length of the CDR3 is 13 residues. V dropped 6 bases and J dropped 6; count of bases not matched to a gene: 4. CDR3 nucleotides: TGTGCCAGCAGGAAAGGACAGGGCAATGAGCAGTTCTTC. Encoded protein: CASRKGQGNEQFF.

The chain combines TRBV19 with TRBJ2-7, with 8 bases aligning to TRBD1. CDR1 and CDR2 from the germline V gene are LNHDA and SQIVND (reference sequence). The V gene end was trimmed by 5 bases and the J gene end by 1 base; junction bases not matched to a gene: 7. CDR3 length: 15 residues. This chain's CDR3 is CASSQTGGWSYEQYF. CDR3 DNA sequence: TGTGCCAGTAGTCAAACAGGGGGTTGGTCCTACGAGCAGTACTTC.

The rearrangement uses TRBV11-2 and TRBJ2-3, with TRBD2 matching 9 bases. Germline CDR1 and CDR2: SGHAT and FQNNGV. The CDR3 runs to 14 residues. Unmatched junction bases numbered 9, after V lost 8 bases and J lost 6 bases. CDR3 in DNA: TGTGCCAGCTACGAAAGCGGGGGGATCGATACGCAGTATTTT. This encodes CASYESGGIDTQYF.

For this clone: The sample has other DNA sequences that encode this CDR3 too. The genes are TRBV7-9 and TRBJ1-5; 9 nucleotides align to TRBD1. V lost 4 bases to trimming and J lost 6 bases; unmatched junction nucleotides: 4. Germline V CDR1 and CDR2: SEHNR, FQNEAQ (reference sequence). The length of the CDR3 is 14 residues. The CDR3 sequence: CASSSQGARQPQHF. CDR3 nucleotide sequence: TGTGCCAGCAGCTCACAGGGGGCGCGTCAGCCCCAGCATTTT.

The sample holds one count of this clone. The chain recombines TRBV12-3 or TRBV12-4 with TRBJ1-5, with D tentatively TRBD1 (5 bases). The CDR3 spans 13 residues. Deletions cut 5 bases from V and 7 bases from J, with 12 bases between. The CDR3 DNA reads as TGTGCCAGCAGTCCCGGGGGGGGGCAGCCCCAGCATTTT. As protein: CASSPGGGQPQHF.

V is TRBV12-3 or TRBV12-4 and J is TRBJ1-5, with D unresolved. Trimming pared 5 bases from V and 5 bases from J, leaving 10 bases between. The CDR3 has 13 residues. CDR3 in amino acids: CASSLDGDQPQHF. For the CDR3, the DNA is TGTGCCAGCAGTCTTGACGGAGATCAGCCCCAGCATTTT.

The chain uses TRBV29-1 and TRBJ2-7; a possible D gene is TRBD2 (7 bases). CDR3 length: 14 amino acids. Deletions cut 4 bases from V and 5 bases from J, with 18 bases between. CDR1 is SQVTM, CDR2 ANQGSEA, per germline. CDR3 nucleotide sequence: TGCAGCGTTGGTCTTGGAGGGGGGGCCCACGAGCAGTACTTC. Translated, it gives CSVGLGGGAHEQYF.

This chain uses TRBV19 with TRBJ2-6, with 7 bases matching TRBD1. Germline CDR1 reads LNHDA; CDR2 reads SQIVND (reference sequence). V lost 6 bases, J lost 2 bases, and 1 base stayed unmatched. CDR3 length: 14 residues. CDR3 protein: CASSTGAGANVLTF. CDR3 nucleotides: TGTGCCAGTAGCACAGGGGCTGGGGCCAACGTCCTGACTTTC.

The chain carries TRBV29-1 and TRBJ2-5; D ambiguous. Trimming stripped 4 bases from V and 5 bases from J, with 11 bases between. From germline, CDR1 is SQVTM and CDR2 ANQGSEA. This CDR3 region has 12 residues. The CDR3 sequence is CSVVPPGETQYF. The CDR3 region has the DNA TGCAGCGTTGTCCCCCCTGGCGAGACCCAGTACTTC.

This clone appeared once. J is TRBJ2-5 and V is TRBV7-3; D unresolved. Trimming pared 1 base from V and 5 bases from J, leaving 8 bases between. CDR1 SGHTA and CDR2 FQGTGA come from the germline V gene. CDR3 length: 13 amino acids. CDR3 in DNA: TGTGCCAGCAGCTTAATACCCGGGGAGACCCAGTACTTC. Translating gives CASSLIPGETQYF.

The CDR3 is CAISRDRSSGANVLTF. CDR3 DNA: TGTGCCATCAGTAGGGACAGAAGCTCTGGGGCCAACGTCCTGACTTTC. This rearrangement joins TRBV10-3 to TRBJ2-6; 7 bases line up with TRBD1. Germline CDR1 is ENHRY and CDR2 is SYGVKD. The CDR3 extends over 16 amino acids. Trimming took 5 bases from V and 0 from J; bases not matched to a gene: 4.

The chain is built from TRBV7-3 and TRBJ2-3, with 8 bases aligning to TRBD2. The CDR3 contains 14 residues. J lost 3 bases, V lost 5 bases, and 4 bases had no gene match. Germline values: CDR1 SGHTA, CDR2 FQGTGA. CDR3: CASSPGTRTDTQYF. Here the CDR3 DNA reads TGTGCCAGCAGCCCCGGGACTAGAACAGATACGCAGTATTTT.

Here the CDR3 reads CAWSRGGISGNTIYF. CDR3 DNA: TGTGCCTGGAGCCGGGGGGGTATCTCTGGAAACACCATATATTTT. The rearrangement joins TRBV30 to TRBJ1-3; D possibly corresponds to TRBD1 (5 bases). V lost 3 bases and J 0 bases, leaving 12 bases between the germline ends. CDR3 length equals 15 residues. Germline V lookup: CDR1 GTSNPN, CDR2 SVGIG (reference sequence).

The rearrangement uses TRBV30 and TRBJ1-2, with TRBD1 matching over 8 bases. There are 14 residues in the CDR3. The germline gives CDR1 GTSNPN, CDR2 SVGIG (reference sequence). J gave up 2 bases and V 1 base, and 3 bases lay outside the gene matches. CDR3 sequence (DNA): TGTGCCTGGAGTGATAGGACAGGGAACTATGGCTACACCTTC. Amino acids: CAWSDRTGNYGYTF. Variable domain in full (rest from reference TRBV30 and TRBJ1-2): SQTIHQWPATLVQPVGSPLSLECTVEGTSNPNLYWYRQAAGRGLQLLFYSVGIGQISSEVPQNLSASRPQDRQFILSSKKLLLSDSGFYLCAWSDRTGNYGYTFGSGTRLTVV.

The rearrangement joins TRBV20-1 to TRBJ2-5; 12 nucleotides agree with TRBD2. The CDR3 is made up of 18 amino acids. Germline values: CDR1 DFQATT, CDR2 SNEGSKA (reference sequence). V was clipped by 3 bases and J by 2 bases; unmatched bases: 13. CDR3 nucleotides: TGCAGTGCTAGTTTATGGCTAGCGGGGGGGCCTAGTCAAGAGACCCAGTACTTC. Its translation is CSASLWLAGGPSQETQYF.

The chain combines TRBV4-1 with TRBJ2-5, with 8 bases matching TRBD2. J lost 5 bases, V lost 1 base, and 15 bases had no gene match. Germline CDR1 MGHRA, CDR2 YSYEKL. CDR3 length equals 18 residues. CDR3 DNA: TGCGCCAGCAGCCAAGTGGGCGGGGGGTCCACTCTGGGGGAGACCCAGTACTTC. This encodes CASSQVGGGSTLGETQYF.

The chain carries TRBV19 and TRBJ2-5, with D possibly matching TRBD1 (5 bases). Trimming took off 5 bases at V and 0 bases at J, with 10 bases between the two ends. The germline V gene has CDR1 LNHDA and CDR2 SQIVND (reference sequence). The CDR3 length is 14 residues. Here the CDR3 reads CASSATAYQETQYF. The DNA for the CDR3 is TGTGCCAGTAGTGCGACAGCCTACCAAGAGACCCAGTACTTC.

This sequence joins TRBV6-1 and TRBJ2-3; 8 bases align to TRBD2. The CDR3 covers 18 residues. Germline-derived CDR1 and CDR2 are MNHNS and SASEGT. V lost 1 base and J lost 4; bases outside the gene matches: 13. CDR3 bases: TGTGCCAGCAGTGAAGGGGCTAGCGGGTACGGGGGCGCAGATACGCAGTATTTT. This sequence encodes CASSEGASGYGGADTQYF.

This clone has just one count. The V and J genes are TRBV5-1 and TRBJ2-5, with 8 nucleotides matching TRBD2. This CDR3 is built from 15 residues. Germline V gene sequence: CDR1 SGHRS, CDR2 YFSETQ. V lost 3 bases, J lost 9 bases, and 13 bases stayed unmatched. The CDR3 bases are TGCGCCAGCAGCTCCAATCGGGAGGGGGTTGGGGCCCAGTACTTC. Its protein is CASSSNREGVGAQYF.

The rearrangement uses TRBV10-3 and TRBJ2-7; D gene uncertain. Per germline, CDR1 ENHRY and CDR2 SYGVKD. Trimming removed 5 bases from V and 2 bases from J, with 10 bases in between. The CDR3 is 13 amino acids. The CDR3 DNA is TGTGCCATCAGTCCAGGCAGTGCCTACGAGCAGTACTTC. Translating gives CAISPGSAYEQYF.

The genes are TRBV10-3 and TRBJ2-7; a possible D gene is TRBD1 (5 bases). The CDR3 is 12 amino acids. V shed 6 bases and J shed 3 bases, with 9 bases lying between them. Germline-derived CDR1 and CDR2 are ENHRY and SYGVKD. The CDR3 DNA is TGTGCCATCAGCTTAGACAGCTACGAGCAGTACTTC. Protein product: CAISLDSYEQYF.

CDR3 DNA sequence: TGTGCCAGCAGCCAGGAAAAGACAGGGCTCCGTTACGAGCAGTACTTC. It specifies CASSQEKTGLRYEQYF. The chain links TRBV4-2 to TRBJ2-7, with 7 bases identical to TRBD1. This CDR3 has 16 amino acids. Per the germline V gene, CDR1 is LGHNA and CDR2 is YNFKEQ. The ends lost 3 bases at V and 4 bases at J; junction bases unmatched: 12.

The CDR3 coding sequence is TGTGCCAGCAGCTTATGGGGGACAGGGCCCCAAGAGACCCAGTACTTC. Translated: CASSLWGTGPQETQYF. The rearrangement uses TRBV7-3 and TRBJ2-5, with 9 bases fitting TRBD1. The CDR3 is made up of 16 amino acids. With V trimmed by 2 bases and J by 1 base, 5 bases remained unmatched. Germline loops: CDR1 SGHTA, CDR2 FQGTGA.

The J gene is TRBJ2-6, the V gene TRBV5-1; 7 nucleotides match TRBD1. V was pared by 0 bases and J by 0 bases, with 12 bases of the junction left unmatched. The CDR3 runs 20 residues. Germline CDR1 SGHRS, CDR2 YFSETQ. The CDR3 nucleotides read TGCGCCAGCAGCTTGGTTTCGTCCGGGACAGATCTCTCTGGGGCCAACGTCCTGACTTTC. Its translation is CASSLVSSGTDLSGANVLTF.